This is a list of T cell receptor beta chains from one sample in a study of OX40 agonist ivuxolimab in advanced cancers. The table came from immunoSEQ multiplex PCR; TCRdb's copy has only in-frame clones and leaves some out. The sample includes about 73,000 clones, approximately 89% of them seen just once. Sample: CD4+ or CD8+ T cells sorted from blood, taken in a trial of the OX40 agonist ivuxolimab. These receptors originate from an adult with an advanced solid tumor such as melanoma, head and neck, liver or kidney cancer. The CDR3 runs from the conserved cysteine through the conserved F or W. D genes are given only for firm matches. Clone size is not always given. Where it is, it says once, few, many or a class for expanded clones.

CDR3 DNA: TGCGCCAGCAGCTTGGCAGGGCGAGATCAGCCCCAGCATTTT
CDR3 protein: CASSLAGRDQPQHF
J gene: TRBJ1-5
D gene: NA
V gene: TRBV5-1
clone size: NA

CDR3 DNA: TGCAGCGCCCAGACTGGTACAAACTACGAGCAGTACTTC
CDR3 protein: CSAQTGTNYEQYF
J gene: TRBJ2-7
D gene: NA
V gene: TRBV29-1
clone size: NA

CDR3 DNA: TGTGCCAGCAGCCCAGCCGGGACTAGCGGGTATGAGCAGTACTTC
CDR3 protein: CASSPAGTSGYEQYF
J gene: TRBJ2-7
D gene: TRBD2
V gene: TRBV7-9
clone size: NA

CDR3 DNA: TGTGCCAGTAGTATTTCACAGGTTAATGAAAAACTGTTTTTT
CDR3 protein: CASSISQVNEKLFF
J gene: TRBJ1-4
D gene: NA
V gene: TRBV19
clone size: NA

CDR3 DNA: TGTGCCACCGCAAGCCCGAGGACAGAGATGAACACTGAAGCTTTCTTT
CDR3 protein: CATASPRTEMNTEAFF
J gene: TRBJ1-1
D gene: NA
V gene: TRBV28
clone size: once

CDR3 DNA: TGTGCCAGCAGCTATGACAGTATCTACGAGCAGTACTTC
CDR3 protein: CASSYDSIYEQYF
J gene: TRBJ2-7
D gene: NA
V gene: TRBV5-4
clone size: NA

CDR3 DNA: TGTGCCAGCAGATCCGACAGGGGCTCCGGGGAGCTGTTTTTT
CDR3 protein: CASRSDRGSGELFF
J gene: TRBJ2-2
D gene: TRBD1
V gene: TRBV2
clone size: NA

CDR3 DNA: TGTGCCAGCAGCTTAGCTGTAACCATTCTCTCTGGAAACACCATATATTTT
CDR3 protein: CASSLAVTILSGNTIYF
J gene: TRBJ1-3
D gene: NA
V gene: TRBV7-8
clone size: NA

CDR3 DNA: TGTGCCAGTACCACAGGCCCAAACAGGGTGGGCGGCTACACCTTC
CDR3 protein: CASTTGPNRVGGYTF
J gene: TRBJ1-2
D gene: NA
V gene: TRBV19
clone size: NA

CDR3 DNA: TGTGCCAGCAGCTTTGCCTTTGGAGAGACCCAGTACTTC
CDR3 protein: CASSFAFGETQYF
J gene: TRBJ2-5
D gene: NA
V gene: TRBV7-2
clone size: once

CDR3 DNA: TGTGCCAGCAGCTTAAACGGCTATGGCTACACCTTC
CDR3 protein: CASSLNGYGYTF
J gene: TRBJ1-2
D gene: NA
V gene: TRBV7-9
clone size: NA

CDR3 DNA: TGTGCCAGCTCCCCCCTATGGACAGGGGCTTCACCCCTCCACTTT
CDR3 protein: CASSPLWTGASPLHF
J gene: TRBJ1-6
D gene: TRBD1
V gene: TRBV7-2
clone size: NA

CDR3 DNA: TGCAGCGTAGGGGACTTCACCTACGAGCAGTACTTC
CDR3 protein: CSVGDFTYEQYF
J gene: TRBJ2-7
D gene: NA
V gene: TRBV29-1
clone size: NA

CDR3 DNA: TGTGCCAGCAGCTTTACCGGCTCTGGAAACACCATATATTTT
CDR3 protein: CASSFTGSGNTIYF
J gene: TRBJ1-3
D gene: NA
V gene: TRBV5-4
clone size: NA

CDR3 DNA: TGCGCCAGCACCTTGGGTGAGAACACTGAAGCTTTCTTT
CDR3 protein: CASTLGENTEAFF
J gene: TRBJ1-1
D gene: NA
V gene: TRBV5-1
clone size: once

CDR3 DNA: TGTGCCAGCAGCTTAGATGGGGGAACCTATGGCTACACCTTC
CDR3 protein: CASSLDGGTYGYTF
J gene: TRBJ1-2
D gene: NA
V gene: TRBV13
clone size: NA

CDR3 DNA: TGTGCCAGCTCACCACCGAGCAGGAATAGCAATCAGCCCCAGCATTTT
CDR3 protein: CASSPPSRNSNQPQHF
J gene: TRBJ1-5
D gene: NA
V gene: TRBV18
clone size: NA

CDR3 DNA: TGTGCCAGCAGTCTGGGAGGGGGCACCGGGGAGCTGTTTTTT
CDR3 protein: CASSLGGGTGELFF
J gene: TRBJ2-2
D gene: NA
V gene: TRBV28
clone size: NA

CDR3 DNA: TGTGCCAGCACCAATACAGGGAAATTGAACACTGAAGCTTTCTTT
CDR3 protein: CASTNTGKLNTEAFF
J gene: TRBJ1-1
D gene: NA
V gene: TRBV7-9
clone size: NA

CDR3 DNA: TGTGCCAGCAAGTGGGACCCAGCCTACGAGCAGTACTTC
CDR3 protein: CASKWDPAYEQYF
J gene: TRBJ2-7
D gene: NA
V gene: TRBV6-6
clone size: NA

CDR3 DNA: TGCGCCAGCAGCCAAGGCTGGGGGGCCTCCTACAATGAGCAGTTCTTC
CDR3 protein: CASSQGWGASYNEQFF
J gene: TRBJ2-1
D gene: NA
V gene: TRBV4-3
clone size: NA

CDR3 DNA: TGTGCCATCAGTCCCCGGGGTTTGACAGGCACTGAAGCTTTCTTT
CDR3 protein: CAISPRGLTGTEAFF
J gene: TRBJ1-1
D gene: NA
V gene: TRBV10-3
clone size: few

CDR3 DNA: TGCAGCGTCAACGCAGGTCCTAATCAGCCCCAGCATTTT
CDR3 protein: CSVNAGPNQPQHF
J gene: TRBJ1-5
D gene: NA
V gene: TRBV29-1
clone size: NA

CDR3 DNA: TGCGCCAGCAGCCAAGAGGCCGGGACTAGCGGCTCCTACGAGCAGTACTTC
CDR3 protein: CASSQEAGTSGSYEQYF
J gene: TRBJ2-7
D gene: TRBD2
V gene: TRBV4-1
clone size: NA

CDR3 DNA: TGTGCCAGCAGCCAAGGGTTCTGGAACACCGGGGAGCTGTTTTTT
CDR3 protein: CASSQGFWNTGELFF
J gene: TRBJ2-2
D gene: NA
V gene: TRBV6-6
clone size: NA

CDR3 DNA: TGTGCCAGCAGCCCCTCCCTCGGGGACAACTGGTTCAATGAGCAGTTCTTC
CDR3 protein: CASSPSLGDNWFNEQFF
J gene: TRBJ2-1
D gene: NA
V gene: TRBV11-2
clone size: NA

CDR3 DNA: TGTGCCAGCAGTACCCGACAGGGGGGCTATGGCTACACCTTC
CDR3 protein: CASSTRQGGYGYTF
J gene: TRBJ1-2
D gene: TRBD1
V gene: TRBV27
clone size: NA

CDR3 DNA: TGTGCCTGGGCGGAGGGACCCACCCACGAGCAGTACTTC
CDR3 protein: CAWAEGPTHEQYF
J gene: TRBJ2-7
D gene: NA
V gene: TRBV30
clone size: NA

CDR3 DNA: TGTGCCAGCAGCTTAAGTGCTAGCGGGAGCGGTAAAAACATTCAGTACTTC
CDR3 protein: CASSLSASGSGKNIQYF
J gene: TRBJ2-4
D gene: TRBD2
V gene: TRBV7-3
clone size: once

CDR3 DNA: TGCAGCGGACGGAGACCCAACTCTCCCGAGCAGTACTTC
CDR3 protein: CSGRRPNSPEQYF
J gene: TRBJ2-7
D gene: NA
V gene: TRBV29-1
clone size: NA

CDR3 DNA: TGTGCCAGCAGCTTCCGGACTAGCGGGAGCTACAATGAGCAGTTCTTC
CDR3 protein: CASSFRTSGSYNEQFF
J gene: TRBJ2-1
D gene: TRBD2
V gene: TRBV11-2
clone size: NA

CDR3 DNA: TGTGCCTGGAGTGGGTTCACAGTTCAAGAGACCCAGTACTTC
CDR3 protein: CAWSGFTVQETQYF
J gene: TRBJ2-5
D gene: NA
V gene: TRBV30
clone size: once

CDR3 DNA: TGCGCCAGCAGCCCGCAGGGACAGGGCCAAGGGGAGACCCAGTACTTC
CDR3 protein: CASSPQGQGQGETQYF
J gene: TRBJ2-5
D gene: TRBD1
V gene: TRBV5-1
clone size: NA

CDR3 DNA: TGTGCCATCAAGGCGGAGATATATGGCTACACCTTC
CDR3 protein: CAIKAEIYGYTF
J gene: TRBJ1-2
D gene: NA
V gene: TRBV10-3
clone size: NA

CDR3 DNA: TGTGCCAGCAGCCTTGGACAGGGCTTCACTTCACCCCTCCACTTT
CDR3 protein: CASSLGQGFTSPLHF
J gene: TRBJ1-6
D gene: TRBD1
V gene: TRBV11-2
clone size: few

CDR3 DNA: TGTGCCAGCAGCGTGGGGACAGGTAGCAATCAGCCCCAGCATTTT
CDR3 protein: CASSVGTGSNQPQHF
J gene: TRBJ1-5
D gene: TRBD1
V gene: TRBV9
clone size: NA

CDR3 DNA: TGCAGCGTTACCCTAGGTGAAAAACTGTTTTTT
CDR3 protein: CSVTLGEKLFF
J gene: TRBJ1-4
D gene: NA
V gene: TRBV29-1
clone size: NA